This TCR beta chain was sequenced during a study of radiation and T cells in renal cell carcinoma. Trimming removed 4 bases from V and 2 bases from J, with 3 bases in between. Germline V gene sequence: CDR1 MGHDK, CDR2 SYGVNS. The CDR3 contains 11 residues. TCRdb keeps only in-frame clones here, not all; method: immunoSEQ multiplex PCR. The sample has tens of thousands of clones, roughly 83% seen once. Time point of the sample: blood 4 weeks post-SBRT, at nephrectomy. As for treatment: 15 Gy SBRT to primary tumor, nephrectomy 4 weeks later. Nephrectomy followed 15 Gy stereotactic body radiation by 4 weeks.

The receptor was isolated from a woman aged 60-70 years with renal cell carcinoma. This chain joins TRBV25-1 and TRBJ2-7; D unresolved. Specimen: blood, collected from a patient whose treatment included radiotherapy and nephrectomy. CDR3 residues: CASSGAYEQYF. The CDR3 DNA is TGTGCCAGCAGTGGAGCCTACGAGCAGTACTTC.